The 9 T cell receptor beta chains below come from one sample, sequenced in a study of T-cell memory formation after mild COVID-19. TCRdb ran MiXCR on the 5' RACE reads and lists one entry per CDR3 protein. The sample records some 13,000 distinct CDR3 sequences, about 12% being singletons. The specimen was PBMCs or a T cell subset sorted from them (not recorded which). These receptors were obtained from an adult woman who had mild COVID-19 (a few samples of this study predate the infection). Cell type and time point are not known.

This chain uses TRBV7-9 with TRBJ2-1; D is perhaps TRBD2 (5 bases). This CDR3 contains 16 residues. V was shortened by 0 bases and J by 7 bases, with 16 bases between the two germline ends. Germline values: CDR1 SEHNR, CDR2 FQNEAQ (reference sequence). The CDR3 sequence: CASSLALGGARNEQFF. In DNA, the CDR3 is TGTGCCAGCAGCTTAGCGCTAGGAGGAGCGCGGAATGAGCAGTTCTTC.

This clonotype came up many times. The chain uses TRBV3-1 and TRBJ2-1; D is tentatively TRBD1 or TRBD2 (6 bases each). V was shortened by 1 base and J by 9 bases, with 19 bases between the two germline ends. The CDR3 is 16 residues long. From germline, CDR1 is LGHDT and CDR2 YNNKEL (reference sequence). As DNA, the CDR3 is TGTGCCAGCAGCCAAGGTCGTGAGACTAGGGGGTTTGAGCAGTTCTTC. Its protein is CASSQGRETRGFEQFF.

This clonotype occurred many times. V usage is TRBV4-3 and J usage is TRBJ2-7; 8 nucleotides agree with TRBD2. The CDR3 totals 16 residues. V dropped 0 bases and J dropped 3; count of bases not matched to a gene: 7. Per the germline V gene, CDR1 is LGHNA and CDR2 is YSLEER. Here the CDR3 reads CASSQDAGGPLYEQYF. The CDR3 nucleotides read TGCGCCAGCAGCCAAGATGCGGGGGGCCCCCTCTACGAGCAGTACTTC.

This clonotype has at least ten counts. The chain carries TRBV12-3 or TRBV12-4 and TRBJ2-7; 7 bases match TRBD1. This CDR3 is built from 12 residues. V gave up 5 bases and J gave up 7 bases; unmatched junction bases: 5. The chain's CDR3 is CASSTTGNEQYF. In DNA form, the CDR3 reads TGTGCCAGCAGTACGACAGGGAATGAGCAGTACTTC.

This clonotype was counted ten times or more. The CDR3 DNA sequence: TGTGCCAGTAGTATGCCGGGCGGCTATGAAAAACTGTTTTTT. Translation gives CASSMPGGYEKLFF. J is TRBJ1-4 and V is TRBV19; D ambiguous. The V gene's germline CDR1 is LNHDA and CDR2 SQIVND (reference sequence). The CDR3 has 14 residues. V was cut by 3 bases and J by 6 bases, with 11 bases left in between. Complete variable domain (other parts from reference TRBV19 and TRBJ1-4): DGGITQSPKYLFRKEGQNVTLSCEQNLNHDAMYWYRQDPGQGLRLIYYSQIVNDFQKGDIAEGYSVSREKKESFPLTVTSAQKNPTAFYLCASSMPGGYEKLFFGSGTQLSVL.

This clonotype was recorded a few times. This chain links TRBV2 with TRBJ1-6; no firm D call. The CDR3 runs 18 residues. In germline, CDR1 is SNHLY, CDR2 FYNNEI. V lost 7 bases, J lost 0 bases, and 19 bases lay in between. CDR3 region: CASTSAGRIHSYNSPLHF. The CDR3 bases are TGTGCCAGCACATCGGCGGGCAGGATCCACTCCTATAATTCACCCCTCCACTTT.

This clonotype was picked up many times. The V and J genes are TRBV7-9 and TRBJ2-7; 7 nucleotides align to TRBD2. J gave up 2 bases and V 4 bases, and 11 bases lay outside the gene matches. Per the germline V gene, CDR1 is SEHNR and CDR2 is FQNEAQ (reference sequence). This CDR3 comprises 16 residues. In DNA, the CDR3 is TGTGCCAGCAGCTCTCGAAGCGGGGCCTATACCTACGAGCAGTACTTC. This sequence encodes CASSSRSGAYTYEQYF.

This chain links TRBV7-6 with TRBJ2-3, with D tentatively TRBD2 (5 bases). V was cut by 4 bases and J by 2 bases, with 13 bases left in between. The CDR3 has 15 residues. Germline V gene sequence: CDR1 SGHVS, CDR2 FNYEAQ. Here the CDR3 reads CASSSRTGITDTQYF. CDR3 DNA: TGTGCCAGCAGCTCCCGGACTGGGATCACAGATACGCAGTATTTT.

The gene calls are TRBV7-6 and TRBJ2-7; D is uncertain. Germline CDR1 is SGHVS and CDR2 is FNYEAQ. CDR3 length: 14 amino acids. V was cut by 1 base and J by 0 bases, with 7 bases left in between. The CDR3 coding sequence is TGTGCCAGCAGCTTAGGGGGTGACTCCTACGAGCAGTACTTC. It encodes CASSLGGDSYEQYF. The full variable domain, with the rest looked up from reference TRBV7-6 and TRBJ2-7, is GAGVSQSPRYKVTKRGQDVALRCDPISGHVSLYWYRQALGQGPEFLTYFNYEAQQDKSGLPNDRFSAERPEGSISTLTIQRTEQRDSAMYRCASSLGGDSYEQYFGPGTRLTVT.